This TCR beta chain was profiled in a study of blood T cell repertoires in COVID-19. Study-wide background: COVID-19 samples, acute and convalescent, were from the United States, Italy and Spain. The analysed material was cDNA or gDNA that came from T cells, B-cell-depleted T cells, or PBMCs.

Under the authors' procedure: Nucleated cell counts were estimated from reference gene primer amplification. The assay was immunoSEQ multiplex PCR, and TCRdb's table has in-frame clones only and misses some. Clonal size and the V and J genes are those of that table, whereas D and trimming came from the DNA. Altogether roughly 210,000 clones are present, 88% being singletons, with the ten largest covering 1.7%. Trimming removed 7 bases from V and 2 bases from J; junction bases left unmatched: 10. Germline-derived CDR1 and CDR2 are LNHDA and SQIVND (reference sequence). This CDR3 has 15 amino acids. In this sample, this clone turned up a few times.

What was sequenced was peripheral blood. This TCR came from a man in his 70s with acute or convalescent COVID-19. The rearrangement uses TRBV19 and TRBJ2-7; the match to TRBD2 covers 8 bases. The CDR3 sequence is CASTPGGRPPYEQYF. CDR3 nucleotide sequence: TGTGCCAGTACTCCAGGCGGGAGGCCCCCCTACGAGCAGTACTTC.